This TCR beta chain was found in a study of graft-versus-host responses after intestinal transplantation. Study-wide background: Each recipient received a multivisceral, liver-intestinal, or isolated intestinal graft. Recipients across the board were started on anti-thymocyte globulin induction, then kept on tacrolimus and steroids for 2 to 4 years. Whole-study results and caveats: Detection of GvH clones occurred in recipient marrow, and some had their first appearance in ileum or blood. Some patients had graft-donor T cell macrochimerism, and their allografts showed high graft-versus-host to host-versus-graft clonal ratios.

A remark on this clone: The antigen remains unidentified.

Using immunoSEQ multiplex PCR, the repertoire was profiled, and TCRdb retains in-frame clones only, with some absent. This table has about 70,000 clones, roughly 84% appearing once. Germline trimming cut 5 bases from V and 6 bases from J; bases unmatched to any gene: 7. Germline V gene data show CDR1 as MRHNA and CDR2 as SNTAGT. The CDR3 is made up of 14 amino acids. The sequencing used unstimulated CD4+ T cells sorted from spleen or lymph node cells, collected before transplant. This clonotype originated in a human donor who was the organ donor for an intestinal transplant. V is TRBV6-4 and J is TRBJ2-1; 7 nucleotides align to TRBD1. CDR3 residues: CASSRDRVSNEQFF. CDR3 coding DNA: TGTGCCAGCAGTCGCGACAGGGTCAGCAATGAGCAGTTCTTC.